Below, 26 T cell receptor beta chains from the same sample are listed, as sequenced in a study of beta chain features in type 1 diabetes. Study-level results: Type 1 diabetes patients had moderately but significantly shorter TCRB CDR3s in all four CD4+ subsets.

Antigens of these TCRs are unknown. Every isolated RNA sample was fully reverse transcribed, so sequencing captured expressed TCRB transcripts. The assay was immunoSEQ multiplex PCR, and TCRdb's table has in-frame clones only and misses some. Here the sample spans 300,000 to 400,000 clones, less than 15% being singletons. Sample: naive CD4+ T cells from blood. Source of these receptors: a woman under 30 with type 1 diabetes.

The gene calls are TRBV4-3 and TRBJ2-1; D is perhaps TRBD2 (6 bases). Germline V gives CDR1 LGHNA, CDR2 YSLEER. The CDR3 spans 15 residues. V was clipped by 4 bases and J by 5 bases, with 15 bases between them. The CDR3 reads CASSPLGGTHNEQFF. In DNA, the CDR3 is TGCGCCAGCAGCCCCCTGGGCGGGACGCACAATGAGCAGTTCTTC.

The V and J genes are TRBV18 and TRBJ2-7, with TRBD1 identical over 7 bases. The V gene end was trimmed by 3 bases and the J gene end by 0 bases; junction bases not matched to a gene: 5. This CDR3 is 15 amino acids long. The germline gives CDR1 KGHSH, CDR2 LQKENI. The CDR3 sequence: CASSPQTGSSYEQYF. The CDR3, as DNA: TGTGCCAGCTCACCCCAGACAGGGAGCTCCTACGAGCAGTACTTC.

The CDR3 spells CASSYSFLEQYF. CDR3 coding DNA: TGTGCCAGCAGTTACTCATTCCTAGAGCAGTACTTC. The rearrangement links TRBV6-5 to TRBJ2-7; D gene ambiguous. Germline V gene data show CDR1 as MNHEY and CDR2 as SVGAGI. The CDR3 sequence is 12 residues long. Between the trimmed V and J ends, which lost 0 bases and 7 bases, there was a span of 7 bases.

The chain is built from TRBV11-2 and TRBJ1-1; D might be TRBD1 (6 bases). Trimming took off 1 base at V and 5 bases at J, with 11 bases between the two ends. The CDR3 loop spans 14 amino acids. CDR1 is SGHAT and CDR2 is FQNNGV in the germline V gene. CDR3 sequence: CASSLAGAWTEAFF. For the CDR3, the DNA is TGTGCCAGCAGCTTAGCAGGGGCTTGGACTGAAGCTTTCTTT.

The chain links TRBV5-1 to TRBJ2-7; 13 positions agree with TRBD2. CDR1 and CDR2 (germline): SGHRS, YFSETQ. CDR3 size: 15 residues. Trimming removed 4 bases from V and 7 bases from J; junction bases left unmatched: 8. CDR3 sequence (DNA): TGCGCCAGCAGCCTCGGGACTAGCGGGACGAGGGAGCAGTACGTC. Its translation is CASSLGTSGTREQYV.

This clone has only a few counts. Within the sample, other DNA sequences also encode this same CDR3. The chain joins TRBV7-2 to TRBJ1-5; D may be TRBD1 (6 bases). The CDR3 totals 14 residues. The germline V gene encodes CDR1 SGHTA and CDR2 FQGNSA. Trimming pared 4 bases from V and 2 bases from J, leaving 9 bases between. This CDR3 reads CASSSRQGNQPQHF. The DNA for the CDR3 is TGTGCCAGCAGCTCCCGACAGGGCAATCAGCCCCAGCATTTT.

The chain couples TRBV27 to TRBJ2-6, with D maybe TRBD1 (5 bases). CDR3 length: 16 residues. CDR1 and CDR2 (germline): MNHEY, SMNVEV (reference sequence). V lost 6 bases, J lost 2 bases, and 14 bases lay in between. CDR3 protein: CASRPGRRAGANVLTF. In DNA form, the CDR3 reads TGTGCCAGCAGACCCGGACGCAGGGCTGGGGCCAACGTCCTGACTTTC.

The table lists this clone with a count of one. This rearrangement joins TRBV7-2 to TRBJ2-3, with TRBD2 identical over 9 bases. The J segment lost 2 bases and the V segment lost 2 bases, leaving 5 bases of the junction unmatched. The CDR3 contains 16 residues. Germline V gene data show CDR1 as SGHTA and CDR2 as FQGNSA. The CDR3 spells CASSLNAGLATDTQYF. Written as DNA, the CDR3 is TGTGCCAGCAGCTTAAATGCGGGACTAGCCACAGATACGCAGTATTTT. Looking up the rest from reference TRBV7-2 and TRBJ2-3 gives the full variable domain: GAGVSQSPSNKVTEKGKDVELRCDPISGHTALYWYRQSLGQGLEFLIYFQGNSAPDKSGLPSDRFSAERTGGSVSTLTIQRTQQEDSAVYLCASSLNAGLATDTQYFGPGTRLTVL.

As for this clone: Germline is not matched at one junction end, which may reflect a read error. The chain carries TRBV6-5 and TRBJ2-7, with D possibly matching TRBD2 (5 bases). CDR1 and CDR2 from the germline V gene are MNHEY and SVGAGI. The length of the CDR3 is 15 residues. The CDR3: CASARSDSRVVRLNF. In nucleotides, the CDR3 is TGTGCCAGCGCTCGCTCGGACTCCCGGGTTGTGCGGCTGAACTTC.

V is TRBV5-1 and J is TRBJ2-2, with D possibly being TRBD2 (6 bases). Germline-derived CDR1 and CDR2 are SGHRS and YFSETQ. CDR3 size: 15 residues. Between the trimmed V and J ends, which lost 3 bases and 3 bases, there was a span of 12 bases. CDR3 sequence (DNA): TGCGCCAGCAGCTCTAATAGCGGCCACACCGGGGAGCTGTTTTTT. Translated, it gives CASSSNSGHTGELFF.

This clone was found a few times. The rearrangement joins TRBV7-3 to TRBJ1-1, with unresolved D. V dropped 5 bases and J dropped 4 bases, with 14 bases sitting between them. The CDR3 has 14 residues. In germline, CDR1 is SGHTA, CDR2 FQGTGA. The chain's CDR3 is CASSPSGSSTEAFF. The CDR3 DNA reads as TGTGCCAGCAGCCCCTCGGGGTCAAGCACTGAAGCTTTCTTT.

CDR3 bases: TGTGCCAGCAGACCGCCGGGACTAGCGGCAGGCCGGAATGAGCAGTTCTTC. Its protein is CASRPPGLAAGRNEQFF. The chain recombines TRBV7-2 with TRBJ2-1; 11 bases line up with TRBD2. In germline, CDR1 is SGHTA, CDR2 FQGNSA. This CDR3 has 17 amino acids. Trimming removed 6 bases from V and 7 bases from J; junction bases left unmatched: 14.

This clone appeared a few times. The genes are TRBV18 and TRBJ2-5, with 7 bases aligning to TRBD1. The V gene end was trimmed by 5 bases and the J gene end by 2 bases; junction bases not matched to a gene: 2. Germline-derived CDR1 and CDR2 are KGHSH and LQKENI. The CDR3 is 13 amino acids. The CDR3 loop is CASSSGQQETQYF. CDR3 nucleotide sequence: TGTGCCAGCTCATCGGGACAGCAAGAGACCCAGTACTTC. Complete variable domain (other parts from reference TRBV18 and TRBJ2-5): NAGVMQNPRHLVRRRGQEARLRCSPMKGHSHVYWYRQLPEEGLKFMVYLQKENIIDESGMPKERFSAEFPKEGPSILRIQQVVRGDSAAYFCASSSGQQETQYFGPGTRLLVL.

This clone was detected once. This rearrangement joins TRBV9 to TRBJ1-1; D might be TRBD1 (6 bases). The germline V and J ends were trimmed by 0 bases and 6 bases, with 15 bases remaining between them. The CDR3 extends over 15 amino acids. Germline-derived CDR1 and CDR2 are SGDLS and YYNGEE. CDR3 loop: CASSVVGGPVAEAFF. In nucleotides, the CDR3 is TGTGCCAGCAGCGTAGTGGGGGGGCCGGTCGCTGAAGCTTTCTTT. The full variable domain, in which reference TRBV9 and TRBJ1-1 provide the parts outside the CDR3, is DSGVTQTPKHLITATGQRVTLRCSPRSGDLSVYWYQQSLDQGLQFLIQYYNGEERAKGNILERFSAQQFPDLHSELNLSSLELGDSALYFCASSVVGGPVAEAFFGQGTRLTVV.

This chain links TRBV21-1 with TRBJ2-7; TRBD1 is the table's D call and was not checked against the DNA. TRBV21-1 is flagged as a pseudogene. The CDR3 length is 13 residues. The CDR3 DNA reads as TGTGCCAGTTCTGACAGGGCCTCCTACGAGCAGTACGTC. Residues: CASSDRASYEQYV.

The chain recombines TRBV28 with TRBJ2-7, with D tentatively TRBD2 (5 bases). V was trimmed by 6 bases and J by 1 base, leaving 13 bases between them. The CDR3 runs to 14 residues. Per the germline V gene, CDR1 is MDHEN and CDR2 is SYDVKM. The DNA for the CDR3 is TGTGCCAGCAGGCCCGGGAACCCTTCCTACGAGCAGTACTTC. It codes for CASRPGNPSYEQYF.

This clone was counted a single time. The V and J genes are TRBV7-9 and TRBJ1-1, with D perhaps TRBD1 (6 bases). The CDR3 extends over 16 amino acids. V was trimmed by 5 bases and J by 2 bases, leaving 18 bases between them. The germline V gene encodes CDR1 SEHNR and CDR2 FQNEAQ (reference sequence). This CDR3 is CASSPSGGGPNTEAFF. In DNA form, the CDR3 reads TGTGCCAGCAGCCCTAGCGGTGGGGGCCCCAACACTGAAGCTTTCTTT.

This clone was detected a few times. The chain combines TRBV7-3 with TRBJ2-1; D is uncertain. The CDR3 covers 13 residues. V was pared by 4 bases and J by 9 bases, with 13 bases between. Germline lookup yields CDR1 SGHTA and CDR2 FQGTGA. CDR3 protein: CASSSQFTVEQFF. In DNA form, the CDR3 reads TGTGCCAGCAGCTCTCAATTTACAGTTGAGCAGTTCTTC. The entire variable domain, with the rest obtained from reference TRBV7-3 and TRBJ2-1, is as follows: GAGVSQTPSNKVTEKGKYVELRCDPISGHTALYWYRQSLGQGPEFLIYFQGTGAADDSGLPNDRFFAVRPEGSVSTLKIQRTERGDSAVYLCASSSQFTVEQFFGPGTRLTVL.

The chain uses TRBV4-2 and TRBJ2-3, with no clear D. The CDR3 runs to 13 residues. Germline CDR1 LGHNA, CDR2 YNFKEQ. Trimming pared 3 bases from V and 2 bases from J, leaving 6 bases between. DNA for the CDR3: TGTGCCAGCAGCCAGATCTACACAGATACGCAGTATTTT. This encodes CASSQIYTDTQYF.

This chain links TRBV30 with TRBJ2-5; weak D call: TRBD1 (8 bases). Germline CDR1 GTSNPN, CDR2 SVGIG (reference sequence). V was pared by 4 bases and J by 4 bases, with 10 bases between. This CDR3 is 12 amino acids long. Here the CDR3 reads CAWNRGGETQYF. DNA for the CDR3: TGTGCCTGGAACAGGGGGGGAGAGACCCAGTACTTC.

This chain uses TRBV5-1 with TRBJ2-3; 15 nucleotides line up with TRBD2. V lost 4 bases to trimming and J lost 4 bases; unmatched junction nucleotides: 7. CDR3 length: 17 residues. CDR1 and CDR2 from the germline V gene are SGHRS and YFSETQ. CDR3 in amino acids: CASSTGLAGGRADTQYF. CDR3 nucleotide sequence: TGCGCCAGCAGCACCGGACTAGCGGGAGGGCGCGCAGATACGCAGTATTTT.

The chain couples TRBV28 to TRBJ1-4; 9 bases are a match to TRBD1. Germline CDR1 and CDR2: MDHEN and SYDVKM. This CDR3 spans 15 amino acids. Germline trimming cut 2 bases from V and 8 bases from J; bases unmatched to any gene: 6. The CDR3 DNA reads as TGTGCCAGCAGTTTACAAGGGACAGGGAACGAAAAACTGTTTTTT. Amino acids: CASSLQGTGNEKLFF. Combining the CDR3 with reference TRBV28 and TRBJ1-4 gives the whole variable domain DVKVTQSSRYLVKRTGEKVFLECVQDMDHENMFWYRQDPGLGLRLIYFSYDVKMKEKGDIPEGYSVSREKKERFSLILESASTNQTSMYLCASSLQGTGNEKLFFGSGTQLSVL.

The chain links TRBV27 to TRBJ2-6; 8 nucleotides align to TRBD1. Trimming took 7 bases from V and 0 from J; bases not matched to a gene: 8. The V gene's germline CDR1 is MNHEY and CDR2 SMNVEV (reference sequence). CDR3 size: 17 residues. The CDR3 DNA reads TGTGCCAGCAACCTCCGGGACAGGCCCTCTGGGGCCAACGTCCTGACTTTC. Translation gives CASNLRDRPSGANVLTF.

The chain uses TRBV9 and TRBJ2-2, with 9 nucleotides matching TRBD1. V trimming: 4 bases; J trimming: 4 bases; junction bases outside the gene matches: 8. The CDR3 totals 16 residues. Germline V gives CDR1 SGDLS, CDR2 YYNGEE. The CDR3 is CASSSDRGYITGELFF. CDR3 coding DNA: TGTGCCAGCAGCTCCGACAGGGGGTACATCACCGGGGAGCTGTTTTTT.

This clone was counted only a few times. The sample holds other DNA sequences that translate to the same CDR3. As DNA, the CDR3 is TGTGCCAGCAGTGAATCTGGGGGAGGGTCCTACAATGAGCAGTTCTTC. This translates into CASSESGGGSYNEQFF. The chain uses TRBV25-1 and TRBJ2-1; the match to TRBD2 covers 7 bases. With 1 base clipped from V and 1 base from J, the junction kept 4 bases outside the gene matches. The CDR3 runs to 16 residues. CDR1 is MGHDK and CDR2 is SYGVNS in the germline V gene.

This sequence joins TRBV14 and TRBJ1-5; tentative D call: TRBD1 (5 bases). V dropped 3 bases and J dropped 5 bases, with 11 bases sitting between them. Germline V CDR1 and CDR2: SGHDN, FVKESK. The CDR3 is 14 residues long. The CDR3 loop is CASSQGLGDQPQHF. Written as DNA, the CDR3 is TGTGCCAGCAGCCAGGGACTAGGAGATCAGCCCCAGCATTTT. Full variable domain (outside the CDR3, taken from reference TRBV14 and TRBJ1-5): EAGVTQFPSHSVIEKGQTVTLRCDPISGHDNLYWYRRVMGKEIKFLLHFVKESKQDESGMPNNRFLAERTGGTYSTLKVQPAELEDSGVYFCASSQGLGDQPQHFGDGTRLSIL.